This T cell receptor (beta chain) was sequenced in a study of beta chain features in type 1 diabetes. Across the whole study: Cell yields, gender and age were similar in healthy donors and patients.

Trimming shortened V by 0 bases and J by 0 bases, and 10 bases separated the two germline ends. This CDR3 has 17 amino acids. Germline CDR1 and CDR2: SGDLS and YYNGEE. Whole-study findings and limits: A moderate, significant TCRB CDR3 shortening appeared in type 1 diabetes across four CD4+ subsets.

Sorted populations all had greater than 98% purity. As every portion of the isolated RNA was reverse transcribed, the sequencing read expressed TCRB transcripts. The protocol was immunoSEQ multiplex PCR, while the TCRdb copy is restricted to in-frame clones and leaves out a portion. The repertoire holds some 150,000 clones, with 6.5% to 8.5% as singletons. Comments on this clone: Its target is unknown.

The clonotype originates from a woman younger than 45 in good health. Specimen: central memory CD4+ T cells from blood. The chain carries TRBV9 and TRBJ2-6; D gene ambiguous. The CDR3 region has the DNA TGTGCCAGCAGCGTAGGTCGGGTAAGCTCTGGGGCCAACGTCCTGACTTTC. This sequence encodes CASSVGRVSSGANVLTF.